Listed here are 15 T cell receptor beta chains from one sample, sequenced in a study of T cells in Graves' hyperthyroidism and ophthalmopathy. TCR beta CDR3 sequences were amplified from RNA transcripts. TCR CDR3 underwent first-round RT-PCR with the HTBI primer set. TCRdb analysed the multiplex PCR reads with MiXCR anew, one entry per CDR3 protein. The table includes 500,000 to 750,000 distinct CDR3 sequences, approximately 14% detected once. Sequenced material: blood. These TCRs come from a woman aged 25-40 years with Graves' hyperthyroidism.

J is TRBJ2-4 and V is TRBV6-5, with D unresolved. The CDR3 sequence is 15 residues long. V was trimmed by 3 bases and J by 0 bases, leaving 9 bases between them. CDR1 and CDR2 from the germline V gene are MNHEY and SVGAGI. The CDR3, as DNA: TGTGCCAGCAGTTATTCACAGCTAGCCAAAAACATTCAGTACTTC. Amino acids: CASSYSQLAKNIQYF.

The chain joins TRBV10-3 to TRBJ2-1; D gene ambiguous. The J call is uncertain, as TRBJ2-7 better fits the DNA end. Germline values: CDR1 ENHRY, CDR2 SYGVKD. CDR3 length: 13 residues. CDR3 in DNA: TGTGCCATCAGTGTGGACGGTTACAATGAGCAGTACTTC. It yields the protein CAISVDGYNEQYF.

This clonotype was observed many times. The chain joins TRBV2 to TRBJ2-3; D is uncertain. This CDR3 has 16 residues. CDR1 and CDR2 from the germline V gene are SNHLY and FYNNEI. The ends were cut back, 4 bases at V and 3 bases at J, with 17 bases in the middle. CDR3 in amino acids: CASSGDLSQGTDTQYF. The DNA of the CDR3 is TGTGCCAGCAGTGGTGACCTGAGTCAAGGGACAGATACGCAGTATTTT.

This clonotype has ten or more counts. A read error may account for a junction end that differs from germline. The V gene is TRBV11-2, the J gene TRBJ2-7; 14 bases are shared with TRBD2. There are 16 residues in the CDR3. Germline V gene lookup returns CDR1 SGHAT and CDR2 FQNNGV. The CDR3, as DNA: TGTGCCGGCAGGCCGGGACTAGCGGGAGTTGGAAACGAGCAGTACTTC. As protein: CAGRPGLAGVGNEQYF. The complete variable domain, with remaining parts taken from reference TRBV11-2 and TRBJ2-7, reads EAGVAQSPRYKIIEKRQSVAFWCNPISGHATLYWYQQILGQGPKLLIQFQNNGVVDDSQLPKDRFSAERLKGVDSTLKIQPAKLEDSAVYLCAGRPGLAGVGNEQYFGPGTRLTVT.

For the CDR3, the DNA is TGCAGTGCTAGGGCGTCAGGGGAGACCCAGTACTTC. The encoded protein is CSARASGETQYF. V and J are TRBV20-1 and TRBJ2-5; weak D call: TRBD1 (5 bases). The ends were cut back, 3 bases at V and 5 bases at J, with 10 bases in the middle. The CDR3 has 12 residues. Germline CDR1 is DFQATT and CDR2 is SNEGSKA (reference sequence).

This clonotype has just a few counts. In this CDR3 the conserved last residue, phenylalanine or tryptophan, is missing, so a read error is likely. It is unclear where the CDR3 begins or ends on the DNA, so no DNA is shown, and the CDR3 is as TCRdb lists it. The chain recombines TRBV5-5 with TRBJ1-1. The CDR3 length equals 8 residues, ends included. The germline V gene encodes CDR1 SGHKS and CDR2 YYEKEE (reference sequence). CDR3 loop: CASSSLAS.

This chain joins TRBV19 and TRBJ2-1, with TRBD1 identical over 9 bases. Trimming at V came to 2 bases and at J to 9 bases, leaving 14 bases not matched to a gene. The length of the CDR3 is 17 residues. Germline CDR1 is LNHDA and CDR2 is SQIVND (reference sequence). CDR3 nucleotide sequence: TGTGCCAGTAGTATATTTGGCCCCCCCGGGGGACAGGGTGAGCAGTTCTTC. Translated: CASSIFGPPGGQGEQFF.

This clonotype has only a few counts. This chain connects TRBV9 to TRBJ2-2; D not certain. Per germline, CDR1 SGDLS and CDR2 YYNGEE. Trimming took off 0 bases at V and 2 bases at J, with 8 bases between the two ends. This CDR3 region has 15 residues. In nucleotides, the CDR3 is TGTGCCAGCAGCGTAGTGGCGACTAACACCGGGGAGCTGTTTTTT. Amino acids: CASSVVATNTGELFF.

Here the CDR3 reads CASSPTGRAGRAFF. The CDR3 DNA is TGTGCCAGCAGCCCCACCGGCAGGGCGGGGCGAGCTTTCTTT. J is TRBJ1-1 and V is TRBV14, with D possibly being TRBD1 (5 bases). The germline gives CDR1 SGHDN, CDR2 FVKESK. Trimming cost V 4 bases and J 10 bases, with 19 bases left between them. This CDR3 comprises 14 residues.

The rearrangement links TRBV13 to TRBJ2-1; weak D call: TRBD1 (5 bases). Germline lookup yields CDR1 PRHDT and CDR2 FYEKMQ (reference sequence). This CDR3 is built from 16 residues. V was shortened by 0 bases and J by 5 bases, with 14 bases between the two germline ends. The CDR3 loop reads CASSLGVRQGHNEQFF. As DNA, the CDR3 is TGTGCCAGCAGCTTAGGAGTTCGTCAGGGCCACAATGAGCAGTTCTTC.

Concerning this clonotype: The junction shows a germline mismatch at one end, possibly a read error. This sequence joins TRBV6-2 or TRBV6-3 and TRBJ1-2; D remains ambiguous. Looked up from germline, CDR1 is MNHEY and CDR2 is SVGEGT. The CDR3 spans 13 residues. CDR3 nucleotide sequence: TGTGCCAGCAATTACTCGGCAGAGTATGGCTACACCTTC. This codes for CASNYSAEYGYTF.

This clonotype was counted only a few times. This sequence joins TRBV19 and TRBJ2-3; no reliable D call. V was trimmed by 1 base and J by 2 bases, leaving 7 bases between them. Germline lookup yields CDR1 LNHDA and CDR2 SQIVND (reference sequence). The CDR3 has 14 amino acids. CDR3 coding DNA: TGTGCCAGTAGTATAGTTAGGGACACAGATACGCAGTATTTT. As protein: CASSIVRDTDTQYF.

The table lists this clonotype with a few counts. The gene calls are TRBV7-3 and TRBJ1-5; no clear D gene. Germline-derived CDR1 and CDR2 are SGHTA and FQGTGA. V was cut by 0 bases and J by 3 bases, with 9 bases left in between. The CDR3 is 15 amino acids. The CDR3 DNA is TGTGCCAGCAGCTTAACAGGGAGGATCAATCAGCCCCAGCATTTT. Amino acids: CASSLTGRINQPQHF. The full variable domain, with the rest looked up from reference TRBV7-3 and TRBJ1-5, is GAGVSQTPSNKVTEKGKYVELRCDPISGHTALYWYRQSLGQGPEFLIYFQGTGAADDSGLPNDRFFAVRPEGSVSTLKIQRTERGDSAVYLCASSLTGRINQPQHFGDGTRLSIL.

There are a few counts of this clonotype. This chain links TRBV6-1 with TRBJ1-2; D gene unclear. This CDR3 spans 15 amino acids. The V gene lost 3 bases and the J gene lost 8 bases, with 19 bases spanning the gap. Germline CDR1 MNHNS, CDR2 SASEGT. CDR3 nucleotides: TGTGCCAGCAGTGATTACTTGTTGGTAGGGCCGGGCTACACCTTC. Translating it yields CASSDYLLVGPGYTF.

This clonotype was observed a handful of times. The CDR3: CASSQDSGRWNSPLHF. For the CDR3, the DNA is TGCGCCAGCAGCCAAGATTCGGGACGGTGGAATTCACCCCTCCACTTT. The chain couples TRBV4-1 to TRBJ1-6; tentatively, D is TRBD1 (5 bases). From germline, CDR1 is MGHRA and CDR2 YSYEKL. The CDR3 consists of 16 residues. Trimming pared 0 bases from V and 7 bases from J, leaving 13 bases between.